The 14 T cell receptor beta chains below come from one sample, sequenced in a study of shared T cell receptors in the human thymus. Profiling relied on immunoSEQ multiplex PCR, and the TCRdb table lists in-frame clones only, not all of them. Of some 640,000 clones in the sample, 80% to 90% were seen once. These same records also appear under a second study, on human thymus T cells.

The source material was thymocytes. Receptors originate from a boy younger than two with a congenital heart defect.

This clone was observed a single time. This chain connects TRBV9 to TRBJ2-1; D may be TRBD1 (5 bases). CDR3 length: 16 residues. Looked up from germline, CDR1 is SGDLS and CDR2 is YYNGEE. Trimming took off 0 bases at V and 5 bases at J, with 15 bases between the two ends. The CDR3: CASSVEEQDTDNEQFF. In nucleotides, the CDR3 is TGTGCCAGCAGCGTAGAAGAACAGGATACTGACAATGAGCAGTTCTTC.

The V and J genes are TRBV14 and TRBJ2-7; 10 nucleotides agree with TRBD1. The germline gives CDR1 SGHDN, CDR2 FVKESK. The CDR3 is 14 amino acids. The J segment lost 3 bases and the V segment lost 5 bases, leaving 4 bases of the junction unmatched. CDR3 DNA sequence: TGTGCCAGCAGCGGCCGGGACAGGGGCTACGAGCAGTACTTC. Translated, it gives CASSGRDRGYEQYF. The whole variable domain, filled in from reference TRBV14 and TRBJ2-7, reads EAGVTQFPSHSVIEKGQTVTLRCDPISGHDNLYWYRRVMGKEIKFLLHFVKESKQDESGMPNNRFLAERTGGTYSTLKVQPAELEDSGVYFCASSGRDRGYEQYFGPGTRLTVT.

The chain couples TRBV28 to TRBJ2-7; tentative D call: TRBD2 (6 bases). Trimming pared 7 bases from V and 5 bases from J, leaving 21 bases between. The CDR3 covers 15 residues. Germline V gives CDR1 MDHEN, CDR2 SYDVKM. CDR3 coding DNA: TGTGCCAGCAAGCTACTAGCAGTTGAGAGGGACGAGCAGTACTTC. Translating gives CASKLLAVERDEQYF.

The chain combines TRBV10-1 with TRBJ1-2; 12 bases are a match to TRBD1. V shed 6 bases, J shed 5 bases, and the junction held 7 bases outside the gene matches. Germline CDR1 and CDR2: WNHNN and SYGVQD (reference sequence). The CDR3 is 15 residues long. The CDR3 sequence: CASSFGTGGDYGYTF. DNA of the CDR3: TGCGCCAGCAGCTTTGGGACAGGGGGCGATTATGGCTACACCTTC.

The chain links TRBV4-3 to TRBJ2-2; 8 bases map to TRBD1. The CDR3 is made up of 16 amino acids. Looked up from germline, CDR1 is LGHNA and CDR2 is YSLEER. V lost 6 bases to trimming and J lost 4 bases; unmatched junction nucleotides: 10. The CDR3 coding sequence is TGCGCCAGCAGGCGTATTAGGACAGGGACCACCGGGGAGCTGTTTTTT. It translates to CASRRIRTGTTGELFF.

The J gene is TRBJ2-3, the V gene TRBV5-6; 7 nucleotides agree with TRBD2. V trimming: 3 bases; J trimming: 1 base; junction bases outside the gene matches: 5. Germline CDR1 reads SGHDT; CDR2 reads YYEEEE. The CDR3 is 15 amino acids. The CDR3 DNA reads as TGTGCCAGCAGCTGGGAGGGGCGGGGCACAGATACGCAGTATTTT. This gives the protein CASSWEGRGTDTQYF.

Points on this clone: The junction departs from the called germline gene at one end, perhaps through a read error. The CDR3 sequence is CASSSPGQGMDF. The DNA of the CDR3 is TGTGCCAGCAGCTCACCGGGACAGGGGATGGACTTC. The rearrangement joins TRBV28 to TRBJ2-4; 10 positions match TRBD1. The germline V gene encodes CDR1 MDHEN and CDR2 SYDVKM. There are 12 residues in the CDR3. Combining the CDR3 with reference TRBV28 and TRBJ2-4 gives the whole variable domain DVKVTQSSRYLVKRTGEKVFLECVQDMDHENMFWYRQDPGLGLRLIYFSYDVKMKEKGDIPEGYSVSREKKERFSLILESASTNQTSMYLCASSSPGQGMDFGAGTRLSVL.

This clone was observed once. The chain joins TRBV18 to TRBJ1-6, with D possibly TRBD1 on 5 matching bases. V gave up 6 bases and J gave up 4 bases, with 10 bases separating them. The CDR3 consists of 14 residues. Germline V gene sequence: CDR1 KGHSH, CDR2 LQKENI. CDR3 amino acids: CASSPRQYNSPLHF. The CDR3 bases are TGTGCCAGCTCGCCTAGACAGTATAATTCACCCCTCCACTTT.

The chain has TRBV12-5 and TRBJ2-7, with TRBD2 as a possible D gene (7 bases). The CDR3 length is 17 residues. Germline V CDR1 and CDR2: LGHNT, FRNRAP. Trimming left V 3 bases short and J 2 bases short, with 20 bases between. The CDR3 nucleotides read TGTGCTAGTGGTTTACCACTGACCACCGGGGGGCCCTACGAGCAGTACTTC. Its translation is CASGLPLTTGGPYEQYF.

The CDR3 DNA follows: TGTGCCAGCCGAAATAGGGGGCTTAGCAATCAGCCCCAGCATTTT. Its protein product is CASRNRGLSNQPQHF. The chain couples TRBV28 to TRBJ1-5, with 7 bases aligning to TRBD1. Germline trimming cut 8 bases from V and 0 bases from J; bases unmatched to any gene: 7. The V gene's germline CDR1 is MDHEN and CDR2 SYDVKM. The CDR3 totals 15 residues.

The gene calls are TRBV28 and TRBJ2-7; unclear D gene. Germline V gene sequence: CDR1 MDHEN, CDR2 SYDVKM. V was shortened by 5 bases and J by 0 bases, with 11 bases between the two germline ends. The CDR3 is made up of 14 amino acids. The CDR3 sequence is CASSAQRSSYEQYF. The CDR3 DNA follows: TGTGCCAGCAGTGCTCAGCGAAGCTCCTACGAGCAGTACTTC.

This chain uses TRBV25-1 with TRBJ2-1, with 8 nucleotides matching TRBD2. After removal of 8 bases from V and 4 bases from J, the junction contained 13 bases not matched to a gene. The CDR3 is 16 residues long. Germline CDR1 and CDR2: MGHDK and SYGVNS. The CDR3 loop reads CASRRGIAGLYNEQFF. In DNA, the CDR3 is TGTGCCAGCCGAAGGGGGATAGCGGGGTTATACAATGAGCAGTTCTTC.

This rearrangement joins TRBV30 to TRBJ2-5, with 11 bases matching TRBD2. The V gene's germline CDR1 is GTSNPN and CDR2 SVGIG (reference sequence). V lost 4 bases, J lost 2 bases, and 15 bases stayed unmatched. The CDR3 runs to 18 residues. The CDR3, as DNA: TGTGCCTGGAATAAGTCTGCGTGGACTAGCGGGCGTCAAGAGACCCAGTACTTC. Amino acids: CAWNKSAWTSGRQETQYF. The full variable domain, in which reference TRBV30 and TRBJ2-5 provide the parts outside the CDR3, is SQTIHQWPATLVQPVGSPLSLECTVEGTSNPNLYWYRQAAGRGLQLLFYSVGIGQISSEVPQNLSASRPQDRQFILSSKKLLLSDSGFYLCAWNKSAWTSGRQETQYFGPGTRLLVL.

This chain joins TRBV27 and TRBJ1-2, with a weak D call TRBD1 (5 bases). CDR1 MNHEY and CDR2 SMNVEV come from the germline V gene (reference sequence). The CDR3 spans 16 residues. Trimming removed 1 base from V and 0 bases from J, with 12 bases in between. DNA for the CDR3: TGTGCCAGCAGTTTATGTTTCAGGGACTCTAACTATGGCTACACCTTC. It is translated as CASSLCFRDSNYGYTF.